The clone carrying this TCR beta chain was observed once. V lost 3 bases and J 7 bases, leaving 16 bases between the germline ends. The CDR3 is 15 amino acids. Looked up from germline, CDR1 is LGHNA and CDR2 is YSLEER. The data were taken from a study of blood T cell repertoires in COVID-19. Background on the study: From T cells, B-cell-depleted T cells, or PBMCs came the material, which was cDNA or gDNA.

Per the study methods: Cell counts per sample came from amplifying reference gene primers. The data were produced by immunoSEQ multiplex PCR, yet TCRdb's version contains in-frame clones alone and is incomplete. For V, J and clone size, that table is used; D and trimming come from the DNA. Here the sample spans roughly 260,000 clones, more than 70% being singletons. The chain uses TRBV4-3 and TRBJ2-1; maybe TRBD1 (6 bases). This clonotype originated in a woman aged 45 to 65 with acute or convalescent COVID-19. The source material was peripheral blood. CDR3 residues: CASSHEAQGLNEQFF. The CDR3 nucleotides read TGCGCCAGCAGCCATGAGGCACAGGGCTTAAATGAGCAGTTCTTC.